The 10 T cell receptor beta chains listed next were all sequenced from one sample in a study of blood T cell repertoires in COVID-19. Generated by immunoSEQ multiplex PCR, the TCRdb table keeps only in-frame clones and is missing some. The repertoire has about 150,000 clones, roughly 90% of them found once; the top ten carry 3.5% to 5%. The sequenced material came from peripheral blood. Receptors were obtained from a woman aged 55 to 70 with active or convalescent COVID-19.

The sample holds a few counts of this clone. The gene calls are TRBV11-2 and TRBJ2-3; 12 bases are shared with TRBD2. Germline CDR1 is SGHAT and CDR2 is FQNNGV. After removal of 5 bases from V and 3 bases from J, the junction contained 0 bases not matched to a gene. CDR3 length: 14 residues. CDR3 coding DNA: TGTGCCAGCAGCCTAGCGGGGGGGACAGATACGCAGTATTTT. Encoded protein: CASSLAGGTDTQYF.

The rearrangement uses TRBV27 and TRBJ1-5, with TRBD1 matching 11 bases. Trimming cost V 5 bases and J 6 bases; bases outside gene matches: 9. CDR3 size: 16 residues. From germline, CDR1 is MNHEY and CDR2 SMNVEV (reference sequence). The CDR3 nucleotides are TGTGCCAGCAGTCCAAGGACAGGGGGCTGGAGTCAGCCCCAGCATTTT. It encodes CASSPRTGGWSQPQHF.

This clone was picked up one time. The chain carries TRBV7-8 and TRBJ2-1, with 10 bases that match TRBD2. The CDR3 contains 15 residues. Germline values: CDR1 SGHVS, CDR2 FQNEAQ. Losses at the gene ends were 3 bases for V and 8 bases for J; bases not matched to a gene: 7. CDR3 sequence: CASSFSGGYSDEQFF. The CDR3 coding sequence is TGTGCCAGCAGCTTTAGCGGGGGGTACTCCGATGAGCAGTTCTTC.

The chain uses TRBV18 and TRBJ2-7; the match to TRBD2 covers 12 bases. Trimming took 5 bases from V and 0 from J; bases not matched to a gene: 2. The CDR3 has 15 residues. Germline V CDR1 and CDR2: KGHSH, LQKENI. In nucleotides, the CDR3 is TGTGCCAGCTCAGGACTAGCGGGGCTCTCCTACGAGCAGTACTTC. As protein: CASSGLAGLSYEQYF. Full variable domain (missing parts from reference TRBV18 and TRBJ2-7): NAGVMQNPRHLVRRRGQEARLRCSPMKGHSHVYWYRQLPEEGLKFMVYLQKENIIDESGMPKERFSAEFPKEGPSILRIQQVVRGDSAAYFCASSGLAGLSYEQYFGPGTRLTVT.

This clone was recorded only once. The chain is built from TRBV7-8 and TRBJ1-5; 9 bases agree with TRBD1. The V and J ends lost 5 bases and 7 bases, in that order; junction bases with no gene match: 6. This CDR3 has 14 residues. Germline CDR1 and CDR2: SGHVS and FQNEAQ. This chain's CDR3 is CASSPQGAGQPQHF. The CDR3 nucleotides read TGTGCCAGCAGCCCACAGGGGGCCGGGCAGCCCCAGCATTTT. The whole variable domain, remainder taken from reference TRBV7-8 and TRBJ1-5, is GAGVSQSPRYKVAKRGQDVALRCDPISGHVSLFWYQQALGQGPEFLTYFQNEAQLDKSGLPSDRFFAERPEGSVSTLKIQRTQQEDSAVYLCASSPQGAGQPQHFGDGTRLSIL.

CDR3 residues: CASSQDRGQGAGEKLFF. CDR3 nucleotide sequence: TGTGCCAGCAGCCAAGATCGGGGACAGGGGGCAGGAGAAAAACTGTTTTTT. J is TRBJ1-4 and V is TRBV4-2, with 12 bases matching TRBD1. The CDR3 consists of 17 residues. Germline V gene lookup returns CDR1 LGHNA and CDR2 YNFKEQ. After removal of 0 bases from V and 8 bases from J, the junction contained 7 bases not matched to a gene.

The V gene is TRBV9, the J gene TRBJ2-3, with 9 bases fitting TRBD2. The CDR3 length is 16 residues. CDR1 SGDLS and CDR2 YYNGEE come from the germline V gene. J was trimmed by 5 bases and V by 0 bases; bases with no gene match: 7. CDR3 in amino acids: CASSVGGSGGQDTQYF. The DNA for the CDR3 is TGTGCCAGCAGCGTAGGGGGTAGCGGGGGACAAGATACGCAGTATTTT.

This chain joins TRBV5-1 and TRBJ1-1; TRBD1 matches 9 bases. Germline assignment: CDR1 SGHRS and CDR2 YFSETQ. The CDR3 is made up of 17 amino acids. Trimming at V came to 0 bases and at J to 6 bases, leaving 12 bases not matched to a gene. CDR3 loop: CASSLADRGRGSSEAFF. For the CDR3, the DNA is TGCGCCAGCAGCTTGGCGGACAGGGGAAGGGGGTCCTCTGAAGCTTTCTTT.

The V gene is TRBV5-1, the J gene TRBJ2-1; D is unclear. The length of the CDR3 is 16 residues. V was shortened by 0 bases and J by 6 bases, with 16 bases between the two germline ends. Germline CDR1 is SGHRS and CDR2 is YFSETQ. DNA of the CDR3: TGCGCCAGCAGCTTGGAACGGCAGGTTATCGGCAATGAGCAGTTCTTC. The encoded protein is CASSLERQVIGNEQFF.

This clone was seen just once. CDR3 sequence: CASSLGGGSNSPLHF. CDR3 in DNA: TGCGCCAGCAGCTTGGGCGGGGGCTCTAATTCACCCCTCCACTTT. The V and J genes are TRBV5-1 and TRBJ1-6, with a tentative D call TRBD1 (6 bases). The CDR3 has 15 amino acids. Germline CDR1 SGHRS, CDR2 YFSETQ. Trimming took off 0 bases at V and 6 bases at J, with 10 bases between the two ends.